The 11 T cell receptor beta chains reported below all come from one sample, sequenced in a study of T cell changes during pregnancy in multiple sclerosis. Using immunoSEQ multiplex PCR, the repertoire was profiled, and TCRdb retains in-frame clones only, with some absent. The table includes around 40,000 clones, around 90% detected once. The material was CD4+ T cells from peripheral blood mononuclear cells, obtained in the third trimester of pregnancy. The receptors originated from a female donor with multiple sclerosis, enrolled in a pregnancy study.

The V and J genes are TRBV6-1 and TRBJ2-7; 8 bases agree with TRBD1. CDR1 MNHNS and CDR2 SASEGT come from the germline V gene. This CDR3 region has 14 residues. V shed 3 bases and J 9 bases; nucleotides not matched to a gene: 10. CDR3 in DNA: TGTGCCAGCAGTGACGTCCCCGGGACAGGACGGCAGTACTTC. Residues: CASSDVPGTGRQYF.

The gene calls are TRBV7-3 and TRBJ1-1; perhaps TRBD1 as D (6 bases). Germline V gene lookup returns CDR1 SGHTA and CDR2 FQGTGA. Trimming stripped 1 base from V and 11 bases from J, with 14 bases between. The CDR3 totals 13 residues. The CDR3 DNA reads TGTGCCAGCAGCTTAAATAGCAGGGGTGAGGCTTTCTTT. Translation gives CASSLNSRGEAFF.

This rearrangement joins TRBV10-3 to TRBJ1-2; 8 nucleotides agree with TRBD1. The CDR3 contains 14 residues. J lost 3 bases, V lost 4 bases, and 4 bases had no gene match. CDR1 is ENHRY, CDR2 SYGVKD, per germline. For the CDR3, the DNA is TGTGCCATCAGTGGGGGACAGGTCGACTATGGCTACACCTTC. It specifies CAISGGQVDYGYTF.

The chain is built from TRBV5-1 and TRBJ1-5, with 8 bases that match TRBD1. CDR1 and CDR2 from the germline V gene are SGHRS and YFSETQ. J gave up 2 bases and V 4 bases, and 2 bases lay outside the gene matches. The CDR3 length is 14 residues. In DNA, the CDR3 is TGCGCCAGCAGCGCACAGGGGGGCAATCAGCCCCAGCATTTT. This encodes CASSAQGGNQPQHF.

This clone was found once. J is TRBJ2-7 and V is TRBV5-4; 10 bases fit TRBD1. The CDR3 consists of 16 residues. Germline V gives CDR1 SGHNT, CDR2 YYREEE (reference sequence). Losses at the gene ends were 2 bases for V and 2 bases for J; bases not matched to a gene: 7. The CDR3, as DNA: TGTGCCAGCAGCTTCTTCCGACAGGGGGCTACCTACGAGCAGTACTTC. Translating gives CASSFFRQGATYEQYF.

The chain employs TRBV5-4 and TRBJ2-5; the D gene is possibly TRBD2 (6 bases). The CDR3 runs 14 residues. The germline V gene has CDR1 SGHNT and CDR2 YYREEE (reference sequence). The V gene lost 7 bases and the J gene lost 2 bases, with 15 bases spanning the gap. CDR3 in DNA: TGTGCCAGCTCCTATCTAGCGACACAAGAGACCCAGTACTTC. This translates into CASSYLATQETQYF.

This chain links TRBV7-8 with TRBJ2-1; D call uncertain. There are 11 residues in the CDR3. The germline V gene has CDR1 SGHVS and CDR2 FQNEAQ. The V gene lost 6 bases and the J gene lost 8 bases, with 8 bases spanning the gap. This CDR3 reads CASSKIDEQFF. The CDR3 nucleotides read TGTGCCAGCAGTAAAATCGATGAGCAGTTCTTC. Combining the CDR3 with reference TRBV7-8 and TRBJ2-1 gives the whole variable domain GAGVSQSPRYKVAKRGQDVALRCDPISGHVSLFWYQQALGQGPEFLTYFQNEAQLDKSGLPSDRFFAERPEGSVSTLKIQRTQQEDSAVYLCASSKIDEQFFGPGTRLTVL.

The table lists this clone with a count of one. This chain joins TRBV29-1 and TRBJ2-7; D call uncertain. The CDR3 length is 13 residues. V was trimmed by 1 base and J by 5 bases, leaving 12 bases between them. Germline V gives CDR1 SQVTM, CDR2 ANQGSEA. CDR3 loop: CSVEGAGLHEQYF. The CDR3 coding sequence is TGCAGCGTTGAAGGCGCAGGTTTACACGAGCAGTACTTC.

The chain links TRBV13 to TRBJ2-7; maybe TRBD2 (5 bases). V was trimmed by 6 bases and J by 6 bases, leaving 21 bases between them. In germline, CDR1 is PRHDT, CDR2 FYEKMQ (reference sequence). The CDR3 loop spans 15 amino acids. Here the CDR3 reads CASRPSEGAKGEQYF. DNA for the CDR3: TGTGCCAGCAGACCGTCTGAGGGCGCGAAGGGCGAGCAGTACTTC.

V gene TRBV30 combines with J gene TRBJ2-3, with TRBD1 matching 7 bases. V was pared by 2 bases and J by 4 bases, with 0 bases of the junction left unmatched. Germline CDR1 reads GTSNPN; CDR2 reads SVGIG (reference sequence). CDR3 length: 12 amino acids. CDR3 DNA: TGTGCCTGGAGTACAGGGGCAGATACGCAGTATTTT. Protein: CAWSTGADTQYF.

CDR3 coding DNA: TGTGCCAGCAGCCGGCAGGGGTTTGGGACTGAAGCTTTCTTT. As protein: CASSRQGFGTEAFF. V and J are TRBV11-2 and TRBJ1-1, with a possible D match to TRBD1 (6 bases). Germline CDR1 SGHAT, CDR2 FQNNGV. This CDR3 is built from 14 residues. Deletions cut 5 bases from V and 5 bases from J, with 15 bases between. The full variable domain, its missing parts supplied by reference TRBV11-2 and TRBJ1-1, is EAGVAQSPRYKIIEKRQSVAFWCNPISGHATLYWYQQILGQGPKLLIQFQNNGVVDDSQLPKDRFSAERLKGVDSTLKIQPAKLEDSAVYLCASSRQGFGTEAFFGQGTRLTVV.